This T cell receptor beta chain was captured in a study of graft-versus-host responses after intestinal transplantation. Study overall: Multivisceral, liver-intestinal, or isolated intestinal transplants were given to recipients.

Libraries were prepared by immunoSEQ multiplex PCR; TCRdb keeps only in-frame clonotypes and omits some of them. The sample lists about 20,000 clones, about 45% occurring once. Per germline, CDR1 LGHNA and CDR2 YNFKEQ. With 0 bases clipped from V and 1 base from J, the junction kept 5 bases outside the gene matches. The CDR3 consists of 17 residues. The chain employs TRBV4-2 and TRBJ2-3; 9 bases fit TRBD2. The clonotype originates from a human patient who received an intestinal transplant. Sample: alloreactive CD4+ T cells from a mixed lymphocyte reaction culture, taken before intestinal transplant. Subset given: CFSE-low proliferating T cells sorted from approximately 6-day pre-transplant mixed lymphocyte reaction (GvH or HvG direction). Written as DNA, the CDR3 is TGTGCCAGCAGCCAAGATTGGCTAGCGGGACGCACAGATACGCAGTATTTT. As protein: CASSQDWLAGRTDTQYF.